This T cell receptor (beta chain) emerged from a study of T-cell reconstitution after alpha-beta-depleted transplantation in children. This clonotype was observed a few times. Unique molecular identifiers were incorporated into the prepared TCRbeta library. TCRdb re-called the PCR reads with MiXCR, one entry per CDR3 protein. Among more than 75,000 distinct CDR3 sequences listed, 23% were seen once. V gave up 0 bases and J gave up 8 bases, with 13 bases separating them. Germline V CDR1 and CDR2: SNHLY, FYNNEI. This CDR3 region has 15 residues. The clonotype comes from a boy aged 2-9 years with acute lymphoblastic leukemia, due to receive a stem cell transplant. The sequenced sample was PBMCs, obtained before TCRalphabeta/CD19-depleted stem cell transplant. The chain carries TRBV2 and TRBJ2-2; D is undetermined. The CDR3 DNA reads TGTGCCAGCAGTGAAGCGGGTCTTACTCAGGGGGAGCTGTTTTTT. Residues: CASSEAGLTQGELFF.